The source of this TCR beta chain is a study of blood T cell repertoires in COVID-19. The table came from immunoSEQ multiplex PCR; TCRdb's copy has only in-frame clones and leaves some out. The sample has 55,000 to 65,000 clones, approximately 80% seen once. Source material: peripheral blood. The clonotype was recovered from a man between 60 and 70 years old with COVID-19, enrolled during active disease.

This CDR3 reads CASTDRPYSNQPQHF. The DNA for the CDR3 is TGTGCCAGCACTGACAGGCCATATAGCAATCAGCCCCAGCATTTT. The V call is TRBV27, the J call TRBJ1-5; TRBD1 might be the D (6 bases). CDR1 MNHEY and CDR2 SMNVEV come from the germline V gene (reference sequence). Trimming pared 7 bases from V and 0 bases from J, leaving 13 bases between. CDR3 length: 15 amino acids.